This T cell receptor (beta chain) originates from a study of control samples from healthy donors and cancer patients. Clones were read by immunoSEQ multiplex PCR, and TCRdb kept only the in-frame ones, dropping some. This repertoire shows about 61,000 clones, 90% found once; its top ten account for approximately 5.9%. This CDR3 has 16 residues. Germline lookup yields CDR1 SGHRS and CDR2 YFSETQ. V lost 3 bases, J lost 9 bases, and 10 bases stayed unmatched. Sequencing used PBMCs. The gene calls are TRBV5-1 and TRBJ1-6; TRBD1 matches at 9 bases. The receptor comes from a man aged 60-69 years with colorectal cancer. In DNA, the CDR3 is TGCGCCAGCAGCTCCGAACCGGGACAGGGAAGTTCACCCCTCCACTTT. It yields the protein CASSSEPGQGSSPLHF.